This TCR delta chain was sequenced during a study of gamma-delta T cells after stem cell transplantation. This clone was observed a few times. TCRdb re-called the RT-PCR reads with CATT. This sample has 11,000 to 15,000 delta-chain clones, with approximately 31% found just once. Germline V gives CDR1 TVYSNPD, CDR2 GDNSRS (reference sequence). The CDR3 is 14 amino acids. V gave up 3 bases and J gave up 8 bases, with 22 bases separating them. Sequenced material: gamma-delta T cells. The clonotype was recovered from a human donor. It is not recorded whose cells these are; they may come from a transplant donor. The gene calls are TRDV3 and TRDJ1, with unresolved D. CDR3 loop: CAFLAYFRPIKLIF. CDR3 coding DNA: TGTGCCTTCTTAGCTTATTTCCGTCCCATAAAACTCATCTTT.